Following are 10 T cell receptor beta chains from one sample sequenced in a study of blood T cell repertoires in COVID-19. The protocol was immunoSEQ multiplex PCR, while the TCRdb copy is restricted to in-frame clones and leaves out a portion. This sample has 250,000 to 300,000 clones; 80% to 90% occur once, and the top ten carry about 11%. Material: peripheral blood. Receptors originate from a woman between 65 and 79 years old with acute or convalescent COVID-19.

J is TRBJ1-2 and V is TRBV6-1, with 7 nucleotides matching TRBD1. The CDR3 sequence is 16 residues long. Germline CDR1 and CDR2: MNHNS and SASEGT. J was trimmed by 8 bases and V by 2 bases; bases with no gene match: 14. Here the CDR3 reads CASSERGRQGGIGYTF. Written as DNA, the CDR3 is TGTGCCAGCAGTGAAAGGGGGCGTCAAGGGGGGATCGGCTACACCTTC.

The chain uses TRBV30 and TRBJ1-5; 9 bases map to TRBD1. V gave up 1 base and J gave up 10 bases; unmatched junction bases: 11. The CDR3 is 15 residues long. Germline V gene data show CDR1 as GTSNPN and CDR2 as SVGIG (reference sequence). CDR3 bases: TGTGCCTGGAGTGGGACAGGGGAGAGAGTATCCCCCCAGCATTTT. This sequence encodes CAWSGTGERVSPQHF.

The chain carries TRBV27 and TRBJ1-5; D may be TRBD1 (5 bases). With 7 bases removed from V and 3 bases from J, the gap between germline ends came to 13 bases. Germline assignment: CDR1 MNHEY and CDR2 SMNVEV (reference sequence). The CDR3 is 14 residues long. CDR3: CASMGREFNQPQHF. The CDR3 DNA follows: TGTGCCAGCATGGGCAGGGAATTCAATCAGCCCCAGCATTTT.

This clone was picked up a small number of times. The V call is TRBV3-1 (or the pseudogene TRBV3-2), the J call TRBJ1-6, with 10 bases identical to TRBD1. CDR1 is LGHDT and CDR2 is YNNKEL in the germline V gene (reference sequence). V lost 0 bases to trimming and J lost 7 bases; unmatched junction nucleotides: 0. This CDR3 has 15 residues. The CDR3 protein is CASSQEGQGNSPLHF. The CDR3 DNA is TGTGCCAGCAGCCAAGAGGGACAGGGGAATTCACCCCTCCACTTT.

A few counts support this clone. CDR3 sequence reads: CASSLARVGSYEQYF. CDR3 coding DNA: TGTGCCAGCAGCTTAGCGCGGGTAGGTTCCTACGAGCAGTACTTC. V is TRBV7-9 and J is TRBJ2-7, with D possibly being TRBD2 (5 bases). The V end lost 0 bases, the J end lost 1 base, and 10 bases lay between the germline ends. The CDR3 has 15 residues. Germline CDR1 and CDR2: SEHNR and FQNEAQ (reference sequence). Based on the CDR3 plus reference TRBV7-9 and TRBJ2-7, the full variable domain is DTGVSQNPRHKITKRGQNVTFRCDPISEHNRLYWYRQTLGQGPEFLTYFQNEAQLEKSRLLSDRFSAERPKGSFSTLEIQRTEQGDSAMYLCASSLARVGSYEQYFGPGTRLTVT.

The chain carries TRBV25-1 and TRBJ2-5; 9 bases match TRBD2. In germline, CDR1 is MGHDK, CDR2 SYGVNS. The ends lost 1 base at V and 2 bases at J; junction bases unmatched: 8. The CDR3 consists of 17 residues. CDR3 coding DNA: TGTGCCAGCAGTGAATTTGCGGGGGGGCCAGGGCAAGAGACCCAGTACTTC. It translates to CASSEFAGGPGQETQYF. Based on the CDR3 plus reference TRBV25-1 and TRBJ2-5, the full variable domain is EADIYQTPRYLVIGTGKKITLECSQTMGHDKMYWYQQDPGMELHLIHYSYGVNSTEKGDLSSESTVSRIRTEHFPLTLESARPSHTSQYLCASSEFAGGPGQETQYFGPGTRLLVL.

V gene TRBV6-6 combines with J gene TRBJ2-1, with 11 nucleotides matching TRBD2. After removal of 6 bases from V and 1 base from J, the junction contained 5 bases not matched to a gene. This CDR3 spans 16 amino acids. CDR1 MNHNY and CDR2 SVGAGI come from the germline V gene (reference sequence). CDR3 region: CASSSRLAGSYNEQFF. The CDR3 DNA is TGTGCCAGCAGCTCACGACTAGCGGGGTCCTACAATGAGCAGTTCTTC.

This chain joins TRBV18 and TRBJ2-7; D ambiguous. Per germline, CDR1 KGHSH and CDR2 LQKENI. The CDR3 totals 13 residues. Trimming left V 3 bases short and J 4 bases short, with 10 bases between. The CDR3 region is CASSPGSTYEQYF. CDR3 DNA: TGTGCCAGCTCACCTGGGTCGACATACGAGCAGTACTTC.

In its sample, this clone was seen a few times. The CDR3 spells CASSPSGGGTDTQYF. CDR3 bases: TGTGCCAGCTCACCCAGCGGGGGCGGAACAGATACGCAGTATTTT. The genes are TRBV18 and TRBJ2-3; the match to TRBD2 covers 8 bases. The CDR3 has 15 amino acids. The germline gives CDR1 KGHSH, CDR2 LQKENI. V trimming: 3 bases; J trimming: 3 bases; junction bases outside the gene matches: 5.

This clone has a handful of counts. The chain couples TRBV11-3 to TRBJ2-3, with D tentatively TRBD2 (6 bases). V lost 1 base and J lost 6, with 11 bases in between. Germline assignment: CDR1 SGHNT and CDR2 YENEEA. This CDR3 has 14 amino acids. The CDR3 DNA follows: TGTGCCAGCAGCTTAGCCGGCCGGGGGGATACGCAGTATTTT. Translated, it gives CASSLAGRGDTQYF. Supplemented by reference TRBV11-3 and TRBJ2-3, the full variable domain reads EAGVVQSPRYKIIEKKQPVAFWCNPISGHNTLYWYLQNLGQGPELLIRYENEEAVDDSQLPKDRFSAERLKGVDSTLKIQPAELGDSAVYLCASSLAGRGDTQYFGPGTRLTVL.